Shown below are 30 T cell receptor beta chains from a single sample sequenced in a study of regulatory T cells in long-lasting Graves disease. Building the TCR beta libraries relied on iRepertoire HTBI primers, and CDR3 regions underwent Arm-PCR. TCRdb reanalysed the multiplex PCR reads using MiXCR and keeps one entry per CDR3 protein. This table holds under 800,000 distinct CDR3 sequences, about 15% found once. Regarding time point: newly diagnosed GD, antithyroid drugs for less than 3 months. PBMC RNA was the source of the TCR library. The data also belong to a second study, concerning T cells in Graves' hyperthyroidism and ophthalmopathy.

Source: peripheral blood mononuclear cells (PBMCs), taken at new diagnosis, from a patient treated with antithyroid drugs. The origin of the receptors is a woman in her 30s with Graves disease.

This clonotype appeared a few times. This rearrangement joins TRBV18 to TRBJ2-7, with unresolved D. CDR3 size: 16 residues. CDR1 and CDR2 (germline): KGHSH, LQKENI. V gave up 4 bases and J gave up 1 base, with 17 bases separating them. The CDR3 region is CASSRSHGSVSYEQYF. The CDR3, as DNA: TGTGCCAGCTCACGATCGCATGGCTCGGTGTCCTACGAGCAGTACTTC.

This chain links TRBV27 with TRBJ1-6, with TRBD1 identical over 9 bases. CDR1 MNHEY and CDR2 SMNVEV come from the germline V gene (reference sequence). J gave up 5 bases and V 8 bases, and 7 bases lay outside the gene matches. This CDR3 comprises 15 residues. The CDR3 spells CASQPGQGHNSPLHF. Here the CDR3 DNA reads TGTGCCAGCCAACCGGGACAGGGCCATAATTCACCCCTCCACTTT.

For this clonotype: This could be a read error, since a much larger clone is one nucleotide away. The CDR3 protein is CASSQVGDEQYF. The CDR3 coding sequence is TGTGCCAGCAGCCAAGTCGGGGACGAGCAGTACTTC. The chain is built from TRBV3-1 and TRBJ2-7, with D possibly matching TRBD2 (5 bases). The CDR3 contains 12 residues. Germline CDR1 and CDR2: LGHDT and YNNKEL (reference sequence). V lost 1 base to trimming and J lost 5 bases, with 6 bases between them.

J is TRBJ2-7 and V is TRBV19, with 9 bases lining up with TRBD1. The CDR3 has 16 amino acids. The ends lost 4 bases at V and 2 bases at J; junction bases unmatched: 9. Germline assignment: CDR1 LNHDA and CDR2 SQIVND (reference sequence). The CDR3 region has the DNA TGTGCCAGTAGTACCCCTCCGGGACAGGGTGCCTACGAGCAGTACTTC. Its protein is CASSTPPGQGAYEQYF.

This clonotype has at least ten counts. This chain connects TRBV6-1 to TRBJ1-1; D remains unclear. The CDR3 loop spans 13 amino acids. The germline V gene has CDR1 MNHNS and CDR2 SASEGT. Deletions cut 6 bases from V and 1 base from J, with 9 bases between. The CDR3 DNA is TGTGCCAGCAGCCCTGGACCGAACACTGAAGCTTTCTTT. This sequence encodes CASSPGPNTEAFF.

The CDR3 loop is CASSASNLPGELFF. The CDR3 bases are TGTGCCAGCAGCGCCTCTAACTTACCCGGGGAGCTGTTTTTT. The chain links TRBV9 to TRBJ2-2; D call uncertain. The CDR3 is 14 amino acids. Trimming took 3 bases from V and 6 from J, leaving 12 bases between them. Germline V CDR1 and CDR2: SGDLS, YYNGEE.

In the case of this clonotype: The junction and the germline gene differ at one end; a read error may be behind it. CDR3 protein: CAWKQHDQPRHF. The DNA for the CDR3 is TGTGCCTGGAAACAGCACGATCAGCCCCGGCATTTT. The genes are TRBV30 and TRBJ1-5; D is unresolved. Germline loops: CDR1 GTSNPN, CDR2 SVGIG (reference sequence). The CDR3 consists of 12 residues.

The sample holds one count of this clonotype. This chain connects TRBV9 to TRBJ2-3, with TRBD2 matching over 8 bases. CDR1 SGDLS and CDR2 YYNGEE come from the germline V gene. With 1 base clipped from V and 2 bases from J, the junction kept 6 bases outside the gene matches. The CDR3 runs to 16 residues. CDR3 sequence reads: CASSVTSGFDTDTQYF. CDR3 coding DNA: TGTGCCAGCAGCGTAACTAGCGGATTCGACACAGATACGCAGTATTTT.

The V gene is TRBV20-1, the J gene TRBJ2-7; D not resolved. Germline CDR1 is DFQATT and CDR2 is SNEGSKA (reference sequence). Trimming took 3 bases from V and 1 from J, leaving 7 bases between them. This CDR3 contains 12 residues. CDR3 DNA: TGCAGTGCTAGCTGGGATTCCTACGAGCAGTACTTC. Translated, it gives CSASWDSYEQYF.

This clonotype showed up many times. CDR3 sequence: CASSDRDRGLAGELFF. DNA for the CDR3: TGTGCCAGCAGTGACCGGGACAGGGGGCTCGCCGGGGAGCTGTTTTTT. The genes are TRBV2 and TRBJ2-2; 12 nucleotides match TRBD1. This CDR3 region has 16 residues. V shed 3 bases, J shed 6 bases, and the junction held 5 bases outside the gene matches. Germline values: CDR1 SNHLY, CDR2 FYNNEI.

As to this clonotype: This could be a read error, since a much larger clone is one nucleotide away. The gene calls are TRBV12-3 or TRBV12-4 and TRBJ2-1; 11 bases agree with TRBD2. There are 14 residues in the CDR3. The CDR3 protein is CAGSLRLAGGEQFF. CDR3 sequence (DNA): TGTGCCGGCAGTTTAAGGCTAGCGGGAGGCGAGCAGTTCTTC.

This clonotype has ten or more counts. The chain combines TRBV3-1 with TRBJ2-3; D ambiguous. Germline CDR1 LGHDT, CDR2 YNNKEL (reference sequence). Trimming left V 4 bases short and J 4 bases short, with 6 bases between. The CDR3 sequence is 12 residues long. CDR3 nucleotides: TGTGCCAGCAGCCGCACACCAGATACGCAGTATTTT. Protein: CASSRTPDTQYF.

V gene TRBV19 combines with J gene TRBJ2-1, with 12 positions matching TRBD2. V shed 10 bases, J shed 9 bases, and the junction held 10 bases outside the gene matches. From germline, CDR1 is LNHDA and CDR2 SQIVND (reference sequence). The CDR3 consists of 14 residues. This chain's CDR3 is CATSTSGSWVEQFF. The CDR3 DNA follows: TGTGCCACCTCGACTAGCGGGAGTTGGGTTGAGCAGTTCTTC.

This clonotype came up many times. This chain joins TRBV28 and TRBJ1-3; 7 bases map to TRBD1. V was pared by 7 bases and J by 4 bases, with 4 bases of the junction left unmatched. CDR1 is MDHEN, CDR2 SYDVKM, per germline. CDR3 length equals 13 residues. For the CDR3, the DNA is TGTGCCAGCATTAGGACAGGCGGAAACACCATATATTTT. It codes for CASIRTGGNTIYF.

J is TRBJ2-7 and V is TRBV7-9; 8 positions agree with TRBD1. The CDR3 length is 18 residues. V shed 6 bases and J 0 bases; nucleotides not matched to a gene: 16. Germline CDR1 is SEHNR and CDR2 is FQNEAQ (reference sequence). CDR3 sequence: CASSQTPSRQGSSYEQYF. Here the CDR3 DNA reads TGTGCCAGCAGTCAAACTCCGTCTAGACAGGGGAGCTCCTACGAGCAGTACTTC. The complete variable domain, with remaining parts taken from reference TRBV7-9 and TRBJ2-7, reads DTGVSQNPRHKITKRGQNVTFRCDPISEHNRLYWYRQTLGQGPEFLTYFQNEAQLEKSRLLSDRFSAERPKGSFSTLEIQRTEQGDSAMYLCASSQTPSRQGSSYEQYFGPGTRLTVT.

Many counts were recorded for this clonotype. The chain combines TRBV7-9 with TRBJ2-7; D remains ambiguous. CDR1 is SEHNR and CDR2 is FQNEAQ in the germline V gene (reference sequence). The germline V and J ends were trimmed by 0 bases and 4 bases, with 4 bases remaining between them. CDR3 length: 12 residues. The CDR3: CASSLAQYEQYF. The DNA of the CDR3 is TGTGCCAGCAGCTTAGCCCAATACGAGCAGTACTTC.

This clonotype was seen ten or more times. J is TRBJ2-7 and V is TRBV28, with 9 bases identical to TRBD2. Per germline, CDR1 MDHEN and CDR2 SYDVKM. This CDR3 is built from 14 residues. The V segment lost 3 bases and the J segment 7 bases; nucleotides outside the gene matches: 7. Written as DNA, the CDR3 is TGTGCCAGCAGTTTGGCGGGAGGGCCTCGAGAGCAGTACTTC. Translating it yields CASSLAGGPREQYF.

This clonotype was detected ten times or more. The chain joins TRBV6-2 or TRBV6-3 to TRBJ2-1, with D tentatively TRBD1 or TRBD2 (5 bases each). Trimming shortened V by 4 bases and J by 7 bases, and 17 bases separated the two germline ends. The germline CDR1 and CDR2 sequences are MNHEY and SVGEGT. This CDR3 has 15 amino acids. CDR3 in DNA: TGTGCCAGCAGTTTTAGAGGGGATGTTCAAAATGAGCAGTTCTTC. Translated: CASSFRGDVQNEQFF.

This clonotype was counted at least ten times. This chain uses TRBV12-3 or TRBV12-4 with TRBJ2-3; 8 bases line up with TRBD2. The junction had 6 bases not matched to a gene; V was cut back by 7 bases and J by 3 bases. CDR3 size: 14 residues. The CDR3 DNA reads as TGTGCCAGCAACGCACTAGCGGTAACAGATACGCAGTATTTT. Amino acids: CASNALAVTDTQYF.

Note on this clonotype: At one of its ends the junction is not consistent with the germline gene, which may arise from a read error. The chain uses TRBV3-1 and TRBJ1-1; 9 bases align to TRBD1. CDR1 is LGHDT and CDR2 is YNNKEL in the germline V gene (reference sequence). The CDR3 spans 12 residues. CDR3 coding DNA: TGTGCCAGCAGCCTGGGGACAGGGAGAGTTCTCTTT. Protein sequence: CASSLGTGRVLF. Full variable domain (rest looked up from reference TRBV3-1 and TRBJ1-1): DTAVSQTPKYLVTQMGNDKSIKCEQNLGHDTMYWYKQDSKKFLKIMFSYNNKELIINETVPNRFSPKSPDKAHLNLHINSLELGDSAVYFCASSLGTGRVLFGQGTRLTVV.

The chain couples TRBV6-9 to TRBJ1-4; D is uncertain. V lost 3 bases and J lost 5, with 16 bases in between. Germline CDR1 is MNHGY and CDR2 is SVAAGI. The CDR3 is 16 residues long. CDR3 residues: CASSYAPGYENEKLFF. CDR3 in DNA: TGTGCCAGCAGTTACGCTCCGGGATACGAAAATGAAAAACTGTTTTTT.

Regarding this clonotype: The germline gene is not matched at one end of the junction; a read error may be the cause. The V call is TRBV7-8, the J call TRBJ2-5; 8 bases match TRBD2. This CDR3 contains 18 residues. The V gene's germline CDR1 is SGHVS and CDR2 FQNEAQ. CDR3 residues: CAGSLVKSPGGLFTTQYF. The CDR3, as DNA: TGTGCCGGCAGCTTAGTCAAATCCCCGGGAGGGCTATTTACGACCCAGTACTTC.

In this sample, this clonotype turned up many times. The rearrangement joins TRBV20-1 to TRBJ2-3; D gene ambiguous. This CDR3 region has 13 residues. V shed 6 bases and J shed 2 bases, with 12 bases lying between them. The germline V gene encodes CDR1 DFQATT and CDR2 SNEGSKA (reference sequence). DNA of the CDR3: TGCAGTGCCCCCCCCTATAACACAGATACGCAGTATTTT. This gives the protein CSAPPYNTDTQYF.

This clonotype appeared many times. As DNA, the CDR3 is TGTGCCAGCAACGAGGAAAGCACAGATACGCAGTATTTT. This translates into CASNEESTDTQYF. V is TRBV28 and J is TRBJ2-3; D is ambiguous. The CDR3 length is 13 residues. V was shortened by 7 bases and J by 0 bases, with 8 bases between the two germline ends. From germline, CDR1 is MDHEN and CDR2 SYDVKM.

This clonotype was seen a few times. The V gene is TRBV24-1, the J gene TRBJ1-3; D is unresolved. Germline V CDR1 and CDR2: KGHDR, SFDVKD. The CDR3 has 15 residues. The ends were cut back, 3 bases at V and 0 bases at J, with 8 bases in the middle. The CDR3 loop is CATSDGYSSGNTIYF. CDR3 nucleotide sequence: TGTGCCACCAGTGATGGATACAGCTCTGGAAACACCATATATTTT.

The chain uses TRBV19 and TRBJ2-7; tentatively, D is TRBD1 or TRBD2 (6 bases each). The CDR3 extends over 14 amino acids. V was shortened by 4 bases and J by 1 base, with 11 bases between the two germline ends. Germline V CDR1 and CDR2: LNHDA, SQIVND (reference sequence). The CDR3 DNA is TGTGCCAGTAGTACTAGCGACAGGTCCTACGAGCAGTACTTC. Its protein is CASSTSDRSYEQYF.

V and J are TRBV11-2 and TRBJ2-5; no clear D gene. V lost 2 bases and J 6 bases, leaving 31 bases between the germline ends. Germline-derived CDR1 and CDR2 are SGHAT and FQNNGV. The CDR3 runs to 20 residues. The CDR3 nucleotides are TGTGCCAGCAGCTTATCTTATCCGGGTAGTCTTAGAGGAAGAGCCCAGACCCAGTACTTC. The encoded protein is CASSLSYPGSLRGRAQTQYF.

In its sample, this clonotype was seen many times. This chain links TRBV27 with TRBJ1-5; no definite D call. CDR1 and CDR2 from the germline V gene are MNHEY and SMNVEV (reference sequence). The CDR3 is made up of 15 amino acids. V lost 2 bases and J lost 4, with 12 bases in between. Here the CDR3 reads CASSLRARQNQPQHF. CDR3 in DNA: TGTGCCAGCAGTTTAAGGGCACGGCAGAATCAGCCCCAGCATTTT.

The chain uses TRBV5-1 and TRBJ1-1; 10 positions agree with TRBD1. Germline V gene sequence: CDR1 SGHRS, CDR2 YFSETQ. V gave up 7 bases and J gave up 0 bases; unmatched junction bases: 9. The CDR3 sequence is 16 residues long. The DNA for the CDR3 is TGCGCCAGCTACCGGGACAGGGGACGATTGAACACTGAAGCTTTCTTT. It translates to CASYRDRGRLNTEAFF.

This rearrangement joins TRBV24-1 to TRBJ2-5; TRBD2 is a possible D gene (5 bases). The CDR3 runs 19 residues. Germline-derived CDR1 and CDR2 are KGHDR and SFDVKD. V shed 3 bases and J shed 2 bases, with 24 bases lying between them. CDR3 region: CATSDVFTRIQNYQETQYF. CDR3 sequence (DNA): TGTGCCACCAGTGATGTATTTACTAGGATACAAAATTATCAAGAGACCCAGTACTTC.